Each of the 21 T cell receptor beta chains below was sequenced from the same sample in a study of identical twins. TCRdb called the 5' RACE reads again in MiXCR, with one record for every CDR3 protein. The sample has hundreds of thousands of distinct CDR3 sequences, roughly 18% seen once. The same data also went into a second study, on T cells expressing NK-cell markers.

Sequencing was done on a sample of PBMCs. Receptors originate from a woman between 18 and 29 years old in good health.

The table lists this clonotype with a few counts. This chain links TRBV6-1 with TRBJ1-2, with 12 bases identical to TRBD1. Germline-derived CDR1 and CDR2 are MNHNS and SASEGT. Trimming at V came to 6 bases and at J to 3 bases, leaving 8 bases not matched to a gene. This CDR3 has 16 amino acids. This CDR3 reads CASSPSRDRGHYGYTF. As DNA, the CDR3 is TGTGCCAGCAGCCCCAGCCGGGACAGGGGGCACTATGGCTACACCTTC.

V and J are TRBV2 and TRBJ2-2; 7 nucleotides agree with TRBD1. The CDR3 extends over 15 amino acids. V was clipped by 7 bases and J by 0 bases; unmatched bases: 5. Germline loops: CDR1 SNHLY, CDR2 FYNNEI. CDR3 sequence: CASTRGQTNTGELFF. In nucleotides, the CDR3 is TGTGCCAGCACGAGGGGGCAGACGAACACCGGGGAGCTGTTTTTT.

This clonotype was detected only a few times. The rearrangement links TRBV6-5 to TRBJ2-7, with TRBD2 identical over 9 bases. This CDR3 spans 15 amino acids. The V segment lost 2 bases and the J segment 3 bases; nucleotides outside the gene matches: 5. Looked up from germline, CDR1 is MNHEY and CDR2 is SVGAGI. In DNA form, the CDR3 reads TGTGCCAGCAGTTACGAAGCTAGCGGGGACTACGAGCAGTACTTC. Translation gives CASSYEASGDYEQYF.

The chain combines TRBV29-1 with TRBJ2-7; D uncertain. This CDR3 has 12 residues. Trimming pared 4 bases from V and 5 bases from J, leaving 12 bases between. CDR1 and CDR2 (germline): SQVTM, ANQGSEA. The CDR3 reads CSVVFDAHEQYF. CDR3 bases: TGCAGCGTTGTTTTTGATGCCCACGAGCAGTACTTC.

This clonotype was counted between two and nine times. The chain has TRBV12-3 or TRBV12-4 and TRBJ2-3, with a weak D call TRBD1 (6 bases). Trimming took off 8 bases at V and 0 bases at J, with 12 bases between the two ends. The CDR3 has 14 amino acids. The CDR3 region is CASRPGVSTDTQYF. CDR3 nucleotides: TGTGCCAGCCGACCAGGGGTCAGCACAGATACGCAGTATTTT.

DNA of the CDR3: TGTGCCAGCAGCCCCGCTATCGGTCCCGCGGACTACGAGCAGTACTTC. It yields the protein CASSPAIGPADYEQYF. This chain joins TRBV13 and TRBJ2-7; D gene ambiguous. The V gene's germline CDR1 is PRHDT and CDR2 FYEKMQ (reference sequence). V lost 5 bases and J 3 bases, leaving 20 bases between the germline ends. CDR3 length: 16 amino acids.

The chain uses TRBV20-1 and TRBJ1-6; D remains ambiguous. Germline V gives CDR1 DFQATT, CDR2 SNEGSKA (reference sequence). With 6 bases removed from V and 0 bases from J, the gap between germline ends came to 9 bases. The CDR3 has 14 residues. CDR3: CSAVESSYNSPLHF. Here the CDR3 DNA reads TGCAGTGCGGTTGAGAGCTCCTATAATTCACCCCTCCACTTT.

This clonotype occurred many times. V usage is TRBV12-3 or TRBV12-4 and J usage is TRBJ2-5; unclear D gene. V was pared by 5 bases and J by 6 bases, with 7 bases between. The CDR3 has 11 amino acids. CDR3 amino acids: CASSQRKTQYF. In nucleotides, the CDR3 is TGTGCCAGCAGTCAACGGAAGACCCAGTACTTC.

Only a few counts were recorded for this clonotype. The CDR3 bases are TGTGCCAGCAGCTTGGCGGCAGGGTGGCAAGAGACCCAGTACTTC. This encodes CASSLAAGWQETQYF. The rearrangement uses TRBV5-5 and TRBJ2-5; tentative D call: TRBD1 (5 bases). With 0 bases removed from V and 2 bases from J, the gap between germline ends came to 11 bases. The germline V gene encodes CDR1 SGHKS and CDR2 YYEKEE (reference sequence). The CDR3 is 15 amino acids.

This clonotype was observed a handful of times. The chain has TRBV20-1 and TRBJ2-6; TRBD1 is a possible D gene (6 bases). This CDR3 has 16 residues. Trimming removed 6 bases from V and 4 bases from J, with 19 bases in between. The germline gives CDR1 DFQATT, CDR2 SNEGSKA (reference sequence). The chain's CDR3 is CSAPGRGFSGANVLTF. CDR3 nucleotides: TGCAGTGCCCCGGGCAGGGGCTTCTCCGGGGCCAACGTCCTGACTTTC.

This clonotype was detected a few times. The chain combines TRBV20-1 with TRBJ2-3, with 10 positions matching TRBD1. The CDR3 extends over 14 amino acids. The germline CDR1 and CDR2 sequences are DFQATT and SNEGSKA (reference sequence). The J segment lost 1 base and the V segment lost 5 bases, leaving 3 bases of the junction unmatched. CDR3 residues: CSARQGARTDTQYF. The DNA for the CDR3 is TGCAGTGCTCGACAGGGGGCACGCACAGATACGCAGTATTTT.

This clonotype was seen a handful of times. The chain uses TRBV6-2 or TRBV6-3 and TRBJ1-1; a weak D match, TRBD1 (5 bases). There are 13 residues in the CDR3. Germline V lookup: CDR1 MNHEY, CDR2 SVGEGT. With 11 bases removed from V and 1 base from J, the gap between germline ends came to 14 bases. CDR3 bases: TGTGCCCACAGCACAGGAGGGAACACTGAAGCTTTCTTT. Translation: CAHSTGGNTEAFF.

The rearrangement joins TRBV27 to TRBJ2-7, with D uncertain. This CDR3 is 10 amino acids long. Germline V gives CDR1 MNHEY, CDR2 SMNVEV (reference sequence). V lost 5 bases to trimming and J lost 6 bases, with 5 bases between them. Written as DNA, the CDR3 is TGTGCCAGCAGTCCCCTCGAGCAGTACTTC. Protein product: CASSPLEQYF.

The chain combines TRBV12-5 with TRBJ2-2, with 10 bases matching TRBD2. This CDR3 has 17 residues. CDR1 and CDR2 (germline): LGHNT, FRNRAP. V was clipped by 1 base and J by 2 bases; unmatched bases: 4. This CDR3 reads CASGLAGLAVNTGELFF. The CDR3 nucleotides read TGTGCTAGTGGTTTGGCAGGACTAGCGGTTAACACCGGGGAGCTGTTTTTT. The complete variable domain, with remaining parts taken from reference TRBV12-5 and TRBJ2-2, reads DARVTQTPRHKVTEMGQEVTMRCQPILGHNTVFWYRQTMMQGLELLAYFRNRAPLDDSGMPKDRFSAEMPDATLATLKIQPSEPRDSAVYFCASGLAGLAVNTGELFFGEGSRLTVL.

J is TRBJ2-1 and V is TRBV9, with 7 bases identical to TRBD2. The V gene's germline CDR1 is SGDLS and CDR2 YYNGEE. This CDR3 has 16 amino acids. Trimming removed 0 bases from V and 9 bases from J; junction bases left unmatched: 12. DNA for the CDR3: TGTGCCAGCAGCGTAGGGGGGGGTACGAGGAGTGGTGAGCAGTTCTTC. It is translated as CASSVGGGTRSGEQFF.

The chain carries TRBV5-5 and TRBJ2-7; TRBD1 or TRBD2 may be the D gene (5 bases each). Per the germline V gene, CDR1 is SGHKS and CDR2 is YYEKEE (reference sequence). Trimming stripped 4 bases from V and 8 bases from J, with 13 bases between. This CDR3 is 12 amino acids long. CDR3: CASSTGTGKQYF. CDR3 nucleotide sequence: TGTGCCAGCAGCACCGGGACGGGAAAGCAGTACTTC. The whole variable domain, filled in from reference TRBV5-5 and TRBJ2-7, reads DAGVTQSPTHLIKTRGQQVTLRCSPISGHKSVSWYQQVLGQGPQFIFQYYEKEERGRGNFPDRFSARQFPNYSSELNVNALLLGDSALYLCASSTGTGKQYFGPGTRLTVT.

This chain joins TRBV9 and TRBJ2-1; 8 bases align to TRBD2. This CDR3 spans 15 amino acids. The ends lost 1 base at V and 2 bases at J; junction bases unmatched: 2. The germline V gene has CDR1 SGDLS and CDR2 YYNGEE. CDR3 bases: TGTGCCAGCAGCGTAAGCGGGAGCCCCTACAATGAGCAGTTCTTC. Encoded protein: CASSVSGSPYNEQFF.

This clonotype showed up just a few times. The chain recombines TRBV29-1 with TRBJ2-1, with 9 bases lining up with TRBD2. Trimming at V came to 3 bases and at J to 6 bases, leaving 3 bases not matched to a gene. The germline V gene has CDR1 SQVTM and CDR2 ANQGSEA. This CDR3 has 13 amino acids. The CDR3, as DNA: TGCAGCGTTGATAGCGGGGGAACCAATGAGCAGTTCTTC. This codes for CSVDSGGTNEQFF.

This chain uses TRBV5-1 with TRBJ2-7, with 10 bases matching TRBD1. From germline, CDR1 is SGHRS and CDR2 YFSETQ. The CDR3 covers 18 residues. The V segment lost 0 bases and the J segment 2 bases; nucleotides outside the gene matches: 11. The CDR3 here is CASSLERLVGTGAYEQYF. CDR3 bases: TGCGCCAGCAGCTTGGAGAGGTTGGTGGGGACAGGGGCCTACGAGCAGTACTTC.

The V call is TRBV7-8, the J call TRBJ2-7; 8 bases are shared with TRBD2. Per the germline V gene, CDR1 is SGHVS and CDR2 is FQNEAQ. This CDR3 region has 15 residues. Trimming took 5 bases from V and 3 from J; bases not matched to a gene: 9. CDR3 sequence: CASSLQREYLYEQYF. In nucleotides, the CDR3 is TGTGCCAGCAGCCTTCAGCGGGAGTATCTCTACGAGCAGTACTTC.

The genes are TRBV28 and TRBJ2-4; no clear D gene. Germline CDR1 is MDHEN and CDR2 is SYDVKM. Trimming removed 8 bases from V and 9 bases from J, with 14 bases in between. This CDR3 comprises 12 residues. The CDR3 DNA reads as TGTGCCAGCCTCTCGAGGCTGAGCATTCAGTACTTC. As protein: CASLSRLSIQYF.